This paragraph reports one T cell receptor beta chain. It is likely a read error, because the conserved phenylalanine at the end of the CDR3 is missing. This sample stems from a study of tumor-infiltrating lymphocytes in primary liver carcinoma. Germline DNA was also extracted, with blood RNA taken from unsorted whole blood. Total RNA (approximately 500 ng) served as template for TCR beta cDNA synthesis primed by a constant-region primer. Slightly modified ARM-PCR with three nested multiplex PCR rounds yielded TCR beta libraries. TRBV1-TRBV30 forward primers and a C-beta reverse primer were used in the first two PCR rounds, which each ran for about 11 cycles. In TCRdb, the multiplex PCR reads were re-called with MiXCR into one record per CDR3 protein. The sample yields more than 150,000 distinct CDR3 sequences, about 55% seen once. This CDR3 region has 15 residues. CDR1 and CDR2 from the germline V gene are SGHAT and FQDESV (reference sequence). V was cut by 3 bases and J by 7 bases, with 16 bases left in between.

The sample taken for sequencing was peripheral blood. This sequence was found in a man between 35 and 55 years old with primary liver carcinoma and hepatitis B virus infection. The V call is TRBV11-1, the J call TRBJ2-1; D may be TRBD2 (5 bases). CDR3 sequence reads: CASSFRDYLGNEQFL. CDR3 sequence (DNA): TGTGCCAGCAGCTTCCGGGATTACCTTGGGAATGAGCAGTTCCTC.